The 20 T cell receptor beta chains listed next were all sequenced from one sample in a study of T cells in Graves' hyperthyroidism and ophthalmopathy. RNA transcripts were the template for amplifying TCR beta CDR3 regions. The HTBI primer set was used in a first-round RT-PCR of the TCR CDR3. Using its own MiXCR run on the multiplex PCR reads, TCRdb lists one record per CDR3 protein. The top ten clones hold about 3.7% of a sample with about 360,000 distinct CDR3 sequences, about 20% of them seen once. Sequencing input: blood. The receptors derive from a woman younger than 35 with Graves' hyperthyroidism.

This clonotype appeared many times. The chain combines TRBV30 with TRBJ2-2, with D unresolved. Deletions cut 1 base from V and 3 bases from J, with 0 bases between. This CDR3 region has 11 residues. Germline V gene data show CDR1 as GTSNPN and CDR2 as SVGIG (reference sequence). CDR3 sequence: CAWSDTGELFF. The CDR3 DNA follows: TGTGCCTGGAGTGACACCGGGGAGCTGTTTTTT.

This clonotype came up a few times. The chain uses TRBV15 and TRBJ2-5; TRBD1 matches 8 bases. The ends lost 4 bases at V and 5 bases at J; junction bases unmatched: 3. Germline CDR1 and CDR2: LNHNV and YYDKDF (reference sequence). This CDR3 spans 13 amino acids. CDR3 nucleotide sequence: TGTGCCACCAGCACCCGGACAGGGGAGACCCAGTACTTC. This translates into CATSTRTGETQYF.

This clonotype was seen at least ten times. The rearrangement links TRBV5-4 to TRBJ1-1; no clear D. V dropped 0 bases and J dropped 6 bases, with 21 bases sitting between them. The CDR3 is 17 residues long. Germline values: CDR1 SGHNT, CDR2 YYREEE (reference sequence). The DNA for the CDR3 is TGTGCCAGCAGCTTGGGAGTAGGGAGGGAGAAGGCCCCTGAAGCTTTCTTT. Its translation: CASSLGVGREKAPEAFF.

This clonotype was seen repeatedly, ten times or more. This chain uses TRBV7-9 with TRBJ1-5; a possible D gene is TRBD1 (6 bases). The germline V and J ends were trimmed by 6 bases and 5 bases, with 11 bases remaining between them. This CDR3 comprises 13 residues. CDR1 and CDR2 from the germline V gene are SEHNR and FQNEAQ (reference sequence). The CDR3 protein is CASRRDNYQPQHF. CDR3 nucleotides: TGTGCCAGCAGGAGGGACAACTATCAGCCCCAGCATTTT. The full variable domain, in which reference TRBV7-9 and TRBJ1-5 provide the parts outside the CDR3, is DTGVSQNPRHKITKRGQNVTFRCDPISEHNRLYWYRQTLGQGPEFLTYFQNEAQLEKSRLLSDRFSAERPKGSFSTLEIQRTEQGDSAMYLCASRRDNYQPQHFGDGTRLSIL.

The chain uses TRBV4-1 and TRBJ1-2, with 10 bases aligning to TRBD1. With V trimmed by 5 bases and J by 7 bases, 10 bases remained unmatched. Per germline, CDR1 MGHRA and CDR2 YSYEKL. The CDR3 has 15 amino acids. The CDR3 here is CASSLRQGATGGYTF. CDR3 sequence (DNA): TGCGCCAGCAGCTTGCGACAGGGGGCCACCGGTGGCTACACCTTC.

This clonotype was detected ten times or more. This chain's CDR3 is CASSLMSDSYEQYF. CDR3 nucleotide sequence: TGCGCCAGCAGCTTGATGTCAGACTCCTACGAGCAGTACTTC. V gene TRBV5-1 combines with J gene TRBJ2-7; D remains unclear. There are 14 residues in the CDR3. Germline CDR1 is SGHRS and CDR2 is YFSETQ. The V end was cut by 1 base, the J end by 0 bases, with 8 bases between.

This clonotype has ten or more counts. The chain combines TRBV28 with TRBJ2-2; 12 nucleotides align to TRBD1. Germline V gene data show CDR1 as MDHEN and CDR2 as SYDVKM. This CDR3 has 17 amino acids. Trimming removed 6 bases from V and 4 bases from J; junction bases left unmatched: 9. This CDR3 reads CASRRDRGRWATGELFF. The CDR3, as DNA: TGTGCCAGCAGGAGGGACAGGGGGCGGTGGGCCACCGGGGAGCTGTTTTTT.

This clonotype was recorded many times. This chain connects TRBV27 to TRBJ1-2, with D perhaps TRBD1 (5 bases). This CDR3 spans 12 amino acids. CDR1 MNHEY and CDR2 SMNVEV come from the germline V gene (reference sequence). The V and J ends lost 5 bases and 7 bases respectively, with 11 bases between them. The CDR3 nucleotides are TGTGCCAGCAGTCCGCAGGGAACTGGCTACACCTTC. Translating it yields CASSPQGTGYTF.

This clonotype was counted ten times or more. The CDR3 protein is CASSLFLGTGYTF. Here the CDR3 DNA reads TGCGCCAGCAGCTTGTTCCTTGGTACAGGCTACACCTTC. J is TRBJ1-2 and V is TRBV5-1; D is undetermined. Germline assignment: CDR1 SGHRS and CDR2 YFSETQ. The ends were cut back, 1 base at V and 8 bases at J, with 12 bases in the middle. This CDR3 has 13 amino acids. Together with reference TRBV5-1 and TRBJ1-2, the CDR3 gives the full variable domain: KAGVTQTPRYLIKTRGQQVTLSCSPISGHRSVSWYQQTPGQGLQFLFEYFSETQRNKGNFPGRFSGRQFSNSRSEMNVSTLELGDSALYLCASSLFLGTGYTFGSGTRLTVV.

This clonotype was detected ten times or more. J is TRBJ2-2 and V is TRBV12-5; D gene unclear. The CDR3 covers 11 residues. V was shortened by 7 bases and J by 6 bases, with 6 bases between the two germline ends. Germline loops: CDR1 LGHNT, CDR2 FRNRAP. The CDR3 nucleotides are TGTGCTAGTGCCAGTTCCGGGGAGCTGTTTTTT. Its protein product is CASASSGELFF. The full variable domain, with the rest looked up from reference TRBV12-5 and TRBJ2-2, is DARVTQTPRHKVTEMGQEVTMRCQPILGHNTVFWYRQTMMQGLELLAYFRNRAPLDDSGMPKDRFSAEMPDATLATLKIQPSEPRDSAVYFCASASSGELFFGEGSRLTVL.

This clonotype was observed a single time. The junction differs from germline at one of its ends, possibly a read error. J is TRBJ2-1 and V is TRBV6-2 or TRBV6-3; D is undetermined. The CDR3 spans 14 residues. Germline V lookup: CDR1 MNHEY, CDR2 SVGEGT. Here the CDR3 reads CVSSLNNNNNEQFF. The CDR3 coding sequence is TGTGTCAGCAGTTTAAACAACAACAACAATGAGCAGTTCTTC.

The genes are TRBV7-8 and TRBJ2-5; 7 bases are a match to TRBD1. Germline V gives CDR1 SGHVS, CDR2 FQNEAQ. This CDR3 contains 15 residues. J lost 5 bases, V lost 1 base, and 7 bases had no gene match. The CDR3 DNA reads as TGTGCCAGCAGCTTAGAGCAGGGGGTGTATGAGACCCAGTACTTC. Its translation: CASSLEQGVYETQYF.

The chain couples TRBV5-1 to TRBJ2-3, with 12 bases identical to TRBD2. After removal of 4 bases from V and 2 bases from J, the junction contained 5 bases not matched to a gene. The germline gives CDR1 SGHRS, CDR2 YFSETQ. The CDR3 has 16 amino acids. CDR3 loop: CASSGPSGGVTDTQYF. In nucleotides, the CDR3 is TGCGCCAGCAGCGGACCTAGCGGGGGGGTCACAGATACGCAGTATTTT.

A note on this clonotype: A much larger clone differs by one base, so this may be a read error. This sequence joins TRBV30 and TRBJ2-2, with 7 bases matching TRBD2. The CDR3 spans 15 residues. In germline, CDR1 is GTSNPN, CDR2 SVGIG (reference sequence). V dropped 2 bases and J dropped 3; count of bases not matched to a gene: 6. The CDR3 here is CAWSSLARDTGELFF. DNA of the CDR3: TGTGCCTGGAGTTCACTAGCGCGAGACACCGGGGAGCTGTTTTTT.

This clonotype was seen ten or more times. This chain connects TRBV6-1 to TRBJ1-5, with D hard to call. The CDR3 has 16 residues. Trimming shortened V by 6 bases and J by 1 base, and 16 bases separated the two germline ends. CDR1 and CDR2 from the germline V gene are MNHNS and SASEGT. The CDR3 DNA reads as TGTGCCAGCAGAGAGGTACCTACAGTAAGCAATCAGCCCCAGCATTTT. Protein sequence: CASREVPTVSNQPQHF.

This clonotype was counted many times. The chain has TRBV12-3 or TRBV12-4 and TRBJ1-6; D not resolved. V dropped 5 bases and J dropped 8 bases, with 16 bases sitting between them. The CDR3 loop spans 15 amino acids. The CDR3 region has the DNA TGTGCCAGCAGTGATCCCTCTTCGGGAGATTCACCCCTCCACTTT. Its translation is CASSDPSSGDSPLHF.

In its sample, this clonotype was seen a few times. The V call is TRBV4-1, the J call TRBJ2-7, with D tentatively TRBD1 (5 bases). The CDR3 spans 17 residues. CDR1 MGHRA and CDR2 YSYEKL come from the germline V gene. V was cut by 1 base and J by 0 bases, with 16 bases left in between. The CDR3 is CASSQGLGQLSSYEQYF. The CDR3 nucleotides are TGCGCCAGCAGCCAAGGGCTGGGGCAGCTGAGCTCCTACGAGCAGTACTTC.

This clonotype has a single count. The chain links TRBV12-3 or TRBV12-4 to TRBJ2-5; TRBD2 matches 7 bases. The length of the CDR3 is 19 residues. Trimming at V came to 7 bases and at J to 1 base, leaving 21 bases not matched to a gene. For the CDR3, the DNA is TGTGCCAGCACCCTAGGGCTCTTTCCCCCTAGCGGTCTCCAAGAGACCCAGTACTTC. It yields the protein CASTLGLFPPSGLQETQYF.

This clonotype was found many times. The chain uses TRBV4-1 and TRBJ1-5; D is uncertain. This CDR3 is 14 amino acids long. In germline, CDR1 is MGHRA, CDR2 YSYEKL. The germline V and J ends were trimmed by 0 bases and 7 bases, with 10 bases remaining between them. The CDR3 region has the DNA TGCGCCAGCAGCCAAGATCGGAGCGGGCAGCCCCAGCATTTT. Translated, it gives CASSQDRSGQPQHF.

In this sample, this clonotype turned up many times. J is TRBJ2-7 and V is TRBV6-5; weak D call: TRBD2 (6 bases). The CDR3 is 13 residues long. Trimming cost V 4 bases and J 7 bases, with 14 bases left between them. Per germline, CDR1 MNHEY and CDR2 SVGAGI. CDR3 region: CASSSLRGSEQYF. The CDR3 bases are TGTGCCAGCAGTTCCCTGCGGGGCTCGGAGCAGTACTTC.